In its sample, the clone carrying this TCR beta chain was seen many times. Its antigen is unidentified. The study amplified TCR beta CDR3 regions using RNA transcripts. Investigators did first-round RT-PCR with HTBI primers, then second-round multiplex PCR. TCRdb analysed the multiplex PCR reads with MiXCR anew, one entry per CDR3 protein. The data contain approximately 480,000 distinct CDR3 sequences, around 14% of them singletons. This entry comes from a study of Graves' ophthalmopathy and Graves' hyperthyroidism. Study overall: Blood was drawn at initial diagnosis, before any treatment.

Findings of the study overall: Most thyroid clonotypes with frequency above 0.001 were detected in blood too.

Exclusion criteria comprised other autoimmune diseases, uncontrolled infections, pregnancy or lactation in patients. As diagnostic evidence, clinical symptoms, serum thyroxine, TRAb, thyroid ultrasound and orbital computed tomography were relied upon. The source is a woman aged 25-40 years with Graves' ophthalmopathy. Specimen: blood.

The CDR3 is CASIDRWGAGYGYTF. In DNA form, the CDR3 reads TGCGCCAGCATCGACCGGTGGGGGGCCGGCTATGGCTACACCTTC. The V call is TRBV10-2, the J call TRBJ1-2; a weak D match, TRBD1 (6 bases). The germline V gene has CDR1 WSHSY and CDR2 SAAADI. Between the trimmed V and J ends, which lost 7 bases and 4 bases, there was a span of 19 bases. The length of the CDR3 is 15 residues.